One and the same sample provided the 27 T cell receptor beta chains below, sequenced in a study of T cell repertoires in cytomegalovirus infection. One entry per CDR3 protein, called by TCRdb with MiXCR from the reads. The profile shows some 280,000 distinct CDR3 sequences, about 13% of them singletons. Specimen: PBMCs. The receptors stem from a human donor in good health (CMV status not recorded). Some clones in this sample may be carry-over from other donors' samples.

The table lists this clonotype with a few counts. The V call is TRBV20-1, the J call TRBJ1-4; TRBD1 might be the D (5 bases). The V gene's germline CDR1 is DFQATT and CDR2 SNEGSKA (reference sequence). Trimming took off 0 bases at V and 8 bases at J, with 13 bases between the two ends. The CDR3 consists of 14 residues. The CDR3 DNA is TGCAGTGCTAGAGATCGGAGGGGCTGGGAAAAACTGTTTTTT. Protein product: CSARDRRGWEKLFF.

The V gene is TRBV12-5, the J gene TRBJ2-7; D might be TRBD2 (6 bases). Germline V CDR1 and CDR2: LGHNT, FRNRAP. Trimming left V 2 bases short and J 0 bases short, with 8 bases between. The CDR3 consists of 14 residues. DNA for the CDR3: TGTGCTAGTGGTTTGAGGCGGGACTCCTACGAGCAGTACTTC. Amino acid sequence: CASGLRRDSYEQYF. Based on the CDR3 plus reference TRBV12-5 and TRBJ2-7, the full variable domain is DARVTQTPRHKVTEMGQEVTMRCQPILGHNTVFWYRQTMMQGLELLAYFRNRAPLDDSGMPKDRFSAEMPDATLATLKIQPSEPRDSAVYFCASGLRRDSYEQYFGPGTRLTVT.

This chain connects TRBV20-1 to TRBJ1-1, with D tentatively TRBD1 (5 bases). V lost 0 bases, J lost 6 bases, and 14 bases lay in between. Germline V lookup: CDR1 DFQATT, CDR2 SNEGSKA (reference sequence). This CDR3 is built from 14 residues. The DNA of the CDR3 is TGCAGTGCTAGAGAACCGGGAAGAGGGGCTGAAGCTTTCTTT. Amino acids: CSAREPGRGAEAFF.

CDR3 sequence reads: CSASLDYGYTF. The DNA for the CDR3 is TGCAGCGCTTCGTTAGACTATGGCTACACCTTC. The chain has TRBV29-1 and TRBJ1-2; D is ambiguous. V was clipped by 7 bases and J by 3 bases, with 9 bases between them. From germline, CDR1 is SQVTM and CDR2 ANQGSEA. The CDR3 has 11 residues.

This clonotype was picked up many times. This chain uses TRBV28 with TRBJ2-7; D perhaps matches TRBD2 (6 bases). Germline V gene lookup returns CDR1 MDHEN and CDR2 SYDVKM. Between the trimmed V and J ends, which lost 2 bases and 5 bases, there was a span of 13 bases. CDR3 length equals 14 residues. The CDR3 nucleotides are TGTGCCAGCAGTTTACGGCGGAGGGCCCACGAGCAGTACTTC. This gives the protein CASSLRRRAHEQYF.

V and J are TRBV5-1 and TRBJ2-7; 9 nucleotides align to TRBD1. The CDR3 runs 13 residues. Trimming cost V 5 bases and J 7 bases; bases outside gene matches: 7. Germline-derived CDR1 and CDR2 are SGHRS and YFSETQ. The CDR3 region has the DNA TGCGCCAGCAGTCAAGGGACAGGGCGGGAGCAGTACTTC. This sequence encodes CASSQGTGREQYF.

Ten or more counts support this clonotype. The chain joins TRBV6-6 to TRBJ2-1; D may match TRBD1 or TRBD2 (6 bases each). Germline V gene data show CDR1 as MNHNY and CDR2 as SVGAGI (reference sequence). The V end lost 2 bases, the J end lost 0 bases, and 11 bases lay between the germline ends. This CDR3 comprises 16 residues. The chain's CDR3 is CASSYGGGSSYNEQFF. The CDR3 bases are TGTGCCAGCAGTTACGGAGGGGGGAGCTCCTACAATGAGCAGTTCTTC.

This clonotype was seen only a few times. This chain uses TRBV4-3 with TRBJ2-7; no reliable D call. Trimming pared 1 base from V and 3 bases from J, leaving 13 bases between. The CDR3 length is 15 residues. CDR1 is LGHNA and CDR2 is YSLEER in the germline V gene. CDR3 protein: CASSQVLGINYEQYF. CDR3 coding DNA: TGCGCCAGCAGCCAAGTTTTGGGGATTAACTACGAGCAGTACTTC.

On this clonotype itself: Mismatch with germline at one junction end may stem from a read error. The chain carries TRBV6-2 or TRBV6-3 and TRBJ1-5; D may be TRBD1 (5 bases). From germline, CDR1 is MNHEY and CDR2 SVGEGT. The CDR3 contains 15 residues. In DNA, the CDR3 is TGTGCCAGGAGTTACGCCCAAGGGACCTATCAGCCCCAGCATTTT. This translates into CARSYAQGTYQPQHF.

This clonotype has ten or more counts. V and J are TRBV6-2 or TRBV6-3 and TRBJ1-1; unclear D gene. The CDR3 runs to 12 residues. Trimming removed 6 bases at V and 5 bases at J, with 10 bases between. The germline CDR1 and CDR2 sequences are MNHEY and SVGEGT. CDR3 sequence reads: CASRSGRTEAFF. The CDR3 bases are TGTGCCAGCAGATCGGGTCGGACTGAAGCTTTCTTT.

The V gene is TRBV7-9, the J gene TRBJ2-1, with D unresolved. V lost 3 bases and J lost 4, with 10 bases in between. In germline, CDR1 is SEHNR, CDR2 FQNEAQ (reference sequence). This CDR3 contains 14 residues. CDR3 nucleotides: TGTGCCAGCAGCTTGACGGAAAGTTACAATGAGCAGTTCTTC. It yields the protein CASSLTESYNEQFF.

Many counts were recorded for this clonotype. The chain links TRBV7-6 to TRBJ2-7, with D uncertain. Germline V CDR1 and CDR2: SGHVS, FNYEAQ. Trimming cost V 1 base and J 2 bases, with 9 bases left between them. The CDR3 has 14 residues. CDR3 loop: CASSLVDGAYEQYF. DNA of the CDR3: TGTGCCAGCAGCTTAGTAGACGGAGCCTACGAGCAGTACTTC.

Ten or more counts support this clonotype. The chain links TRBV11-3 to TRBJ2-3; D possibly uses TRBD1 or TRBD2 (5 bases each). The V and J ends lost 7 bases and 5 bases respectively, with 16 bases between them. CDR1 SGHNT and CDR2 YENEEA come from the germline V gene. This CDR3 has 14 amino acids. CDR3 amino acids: CASKRGPREDTQYF. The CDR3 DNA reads TGTGCCAGCAAGAGGGGACCAAGGGAAGATACGCAGTATTTT.

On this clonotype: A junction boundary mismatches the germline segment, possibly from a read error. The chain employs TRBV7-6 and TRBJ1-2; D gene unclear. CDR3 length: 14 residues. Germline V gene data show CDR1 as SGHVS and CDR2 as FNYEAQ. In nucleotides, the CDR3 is TGTGCCAGCAGCCCCCGGACGCCTAACTATGGCTTCACCTTC. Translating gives CASSPRTPNYGFTF.

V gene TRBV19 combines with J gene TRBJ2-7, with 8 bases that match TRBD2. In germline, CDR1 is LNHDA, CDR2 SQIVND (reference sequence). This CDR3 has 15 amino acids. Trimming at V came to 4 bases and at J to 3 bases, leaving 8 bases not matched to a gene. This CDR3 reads CASSTAAGGGYEQYF. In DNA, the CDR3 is TGTGCCAGTAGTACCGCGGCGGGGGGAGGCTACGAGCAGTACTTC.

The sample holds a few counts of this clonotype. CDR3 coding DNA: TGCAGTGCTAGTGGACAGCGGGACACTGAAGCTTTCTTT. It yields the protein CSASGQRDTEAFF. The V gene is TRBV20-1, the J gene TRBJ1-1, with TRBD1 as a possible D gene (6 bases). The V end was cut by 3 bases, the J end by 3 bases, with 11 bases between. The germline CDR1 and CDR2 sequences are DFQATT and SNEGSKA (reference sequence). This CDR3 contains 13 residues.

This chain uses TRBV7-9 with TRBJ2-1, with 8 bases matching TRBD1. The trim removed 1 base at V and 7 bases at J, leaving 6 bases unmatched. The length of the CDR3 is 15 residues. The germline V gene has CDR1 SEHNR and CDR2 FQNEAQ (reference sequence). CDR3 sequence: CASSLVAGGGNEQFF. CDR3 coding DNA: TGTGCCAGCAGCTTAGTGGCAGGGGGCGGGAATGAGCAGTTCTTC.

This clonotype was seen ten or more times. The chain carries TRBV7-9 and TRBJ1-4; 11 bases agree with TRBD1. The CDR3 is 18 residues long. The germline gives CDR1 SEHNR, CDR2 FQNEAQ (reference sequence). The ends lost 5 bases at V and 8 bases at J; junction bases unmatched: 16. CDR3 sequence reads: CASSASRRTGGREEKLFF. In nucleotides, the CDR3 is TGTGCCAGCAGCGCGAGCAGACGGACAGGGGGCCGAGAGGAAAAACTGTTTTTT.

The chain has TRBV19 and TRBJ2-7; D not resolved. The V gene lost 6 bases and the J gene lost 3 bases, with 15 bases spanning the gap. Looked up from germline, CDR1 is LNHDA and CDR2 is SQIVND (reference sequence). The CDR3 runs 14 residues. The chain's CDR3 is CASRPGPLGYEQYF. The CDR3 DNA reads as TGTGCCAGTAGACCCGGGCCTCTTGGCTACGAGCAGTACTTC.

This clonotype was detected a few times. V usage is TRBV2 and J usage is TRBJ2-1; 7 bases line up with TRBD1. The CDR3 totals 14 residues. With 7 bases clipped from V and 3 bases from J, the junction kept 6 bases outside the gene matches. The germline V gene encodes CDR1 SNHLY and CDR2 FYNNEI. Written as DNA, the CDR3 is TGTGCCAGCACTAGACGGGACAGCTACAATGAGCAGTTCTTC. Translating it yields CASTRRDSYNEQFF.

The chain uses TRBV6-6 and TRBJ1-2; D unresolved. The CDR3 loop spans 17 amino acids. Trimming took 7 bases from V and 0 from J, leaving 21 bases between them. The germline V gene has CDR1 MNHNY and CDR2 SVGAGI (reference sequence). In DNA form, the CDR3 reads TGTGCCAGCACCACATCCCTTGGTGGCAGCGCTAACTATGGCTACACCTTC. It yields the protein CASTTSLGGSANYGYTF.

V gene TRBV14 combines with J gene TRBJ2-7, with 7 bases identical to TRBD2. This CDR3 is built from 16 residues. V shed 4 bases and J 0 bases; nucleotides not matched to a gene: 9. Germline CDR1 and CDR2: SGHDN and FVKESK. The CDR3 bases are TGTGCCAGCAGCCGGGGTCTGCGGGAGCTCTCCTACGAGCAGTACTTC. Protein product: CASSRGLRELSYEQYF.

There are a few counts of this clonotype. The DNA for the CDR3 is TGTGCCAGCAGCCGACAGGGGTACAACGAAAAACTGTTTTTT. It yields the protein CASSRQGYNEKLFF. V and J are TRBV27 and TRBJ1-4; 8 nucleotides agree with TRBD1. V was clipped by 6 bases and J by 8 bases; unmatched bases: 8. CDR3 length: 14 amino acids. Germline V gene sequence: CDR1 MNHEY, CDR2 SMNVEV (reference sequence).

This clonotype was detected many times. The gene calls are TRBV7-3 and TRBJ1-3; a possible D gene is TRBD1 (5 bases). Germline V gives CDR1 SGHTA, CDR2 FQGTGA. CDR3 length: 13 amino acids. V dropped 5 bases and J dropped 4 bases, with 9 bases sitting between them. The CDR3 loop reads CASSTGVGNTIYF. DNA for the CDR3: TGTGCCAGCAGCACAGGAGTCGGAAACACCATATATTTT.

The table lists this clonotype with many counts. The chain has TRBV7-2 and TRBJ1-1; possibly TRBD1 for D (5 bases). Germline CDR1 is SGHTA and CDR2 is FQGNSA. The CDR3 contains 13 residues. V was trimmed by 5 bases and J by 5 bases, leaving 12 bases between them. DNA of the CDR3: TGTGCCAGCAGCGCCCCACCAGGGACTGAAGCTTTCTTT. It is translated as CASSAPPGTEAFF.

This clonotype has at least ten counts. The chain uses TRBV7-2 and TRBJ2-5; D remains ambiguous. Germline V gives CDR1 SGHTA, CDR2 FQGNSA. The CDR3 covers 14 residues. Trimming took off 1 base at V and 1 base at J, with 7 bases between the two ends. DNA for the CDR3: TGTGCCAGCAGCTTAGTAGCAGCCCAAGAGACCCAGTACTTC. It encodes CASSLVAAQETQYF.

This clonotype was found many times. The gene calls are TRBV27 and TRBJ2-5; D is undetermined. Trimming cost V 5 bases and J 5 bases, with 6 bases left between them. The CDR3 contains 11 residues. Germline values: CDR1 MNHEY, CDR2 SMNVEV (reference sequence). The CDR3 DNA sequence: TGTGCCAGCAGTGCTGGGGAGACCCAGTACTTC. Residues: CASSAGETQYF.